The 21 T cell receptor beta chains below come from one sample, sequenced in a study of human T cells and chemical hapten exposure. Time point noted: patch test 1, 2 weeks after DPC sensitization. Treatment given: therapeutic diphenylcyclopropenone sensitization with weekly scalp DPC. TCRdb analysed the RACE reads with MiXCR anew, one entry per CDR3 protein. This table holds around 110,000 distinct CDR3 sequences, 9.5% to 13% found once. The source was whole blood, collected in connection with sensitization to the hapten diphenylcyclopropenone (DPC). These receptors came from a woman in her 50s with alopecia areata. Some clones in this sample may be carry-over from other donors' samples.

The rearrangement links TRBV20-1 to TRBJ1-1; D uncertain. The germline gives CDR1 DFQATT, CDR2 SNEGSKA (reference sequence). This CDR3 contains 13 residues. V was pared by 0 bases and J by 4 bases, with 9 bases between. The CDR3 coding sequence is TGCAGTGCTAGAGATCAAAAGCGCACTGAAGCTTTCTTT. Amino acid sequence: CSARDQKRTEAFF.

This clonotype was found many times. This chain uses TRBV20-1 with TRBJ1-5; D call uncertain. The V gene lost 3 bases and the J gene lost 0 bases, with 6 bases spanning the gap. Germline loops: CDR1 DFQATT, CDR2 SNEGSKA (reference sequence). This CDR3 spans 13 amino acids. DNA of the CDR3: TGCAGTGCTAGTCCGGATAGCAATCAGCCCCAGCATTTT. It codes for CSASPDSNQPQHF.

This chain joins TRBV24-1 and TRBJ2-3; D is uncertain. The V gene's germline CDR1 is KGHDR and CDR2 SFDVKD. V lost 5 bases and J 2 bases, leaving 7 bases between the germline ends. This CDR3 comprises 13 residues. The CDR3: CATSADYTDTQYF. CDR3 DNA: TGTGCCACCAGTGCAGATTACACAGATACGCAGTATTTT.

Ten or more counts support this clonotype. The rearrangement uses TRBV27 and TRBJ2-7; 10 bases fit TRBD2. Germline-derived CDR1 and CDR2 are MNHEY and SMNVEV (reference sequence). The trim removed 6 bases at V and 3 bases at J, leaving 29 bases unmatched. The CDR3 consists of 22 residues. CDR3: CASSPRPGLAGAAGWHSYEQYF. The DNA of the CDR3 is TGTGCCAGCAGCCCCCGCCCCGGGCTAGCGGGGGCCGCCGGCTGGCATAGCTACGAGCAGTACTTC.

At least ten counts were recorded for this clonotype. The chain uses TRBV11-2 and TRBJ1-1; D possibly corresponds to TRBD1 (5 bases). Per the germline V gene, CDR1 is SGHAT and CDR2 is FQNNGV. The CDR3 extends over 14 amino acids. The ends were cut back, 3 bases at V and 3 bases at J, with 11 bases in the middle. The CDR3 nucleotides are TGTGCCAGCAGCTTTGGGAGGGACGACACTGAAGCTTTCTTT. Residues: CASSFGRDDTEAFF.

The V call is TRBV12-3 or TRBV12-4, the J call TRBJ1-2, with D perhaps TRBD1 (6 bases). CDR3 length: 16 amino acids. V dropped 2 bases and J dropped 6 bases, with 19 bases sitting between them. In DNA form, the CDR3 reads TGTGCCAGCAGTTTAACAAACAGGGTTTTGGAAAATGGCTACACCTTC. The encoded protein is CASSLTNRVLENGYTF.

The table lists this clonotype with a few counts. This sequence joins TRBV4-2 and TRBJ1-1; D is ambiguous. Germline CDR1 and CDR2: LGHNA and YNFKEQ. The CDR3 consists of 15 residues. Trimming pared 0 bases from V and 4 bases from J, leaving 12 bases between. The CDR3 loop reads CASSQDNKGSTEAFF. DNA for the CDR3: TGTGCCAGCAGCCAAGATAATAAAGGAAGCACTGAAGCTTTCTTT.

This clonotype showed up many times. V usage is TRBV7-2 and J usage is TRBJ1-6, with TRBD1 identical over 7 bases. The CDR3 has 16 amino acids. The germline V gene has CDR1 SGHTA and CDR2 FQGNSA. V was pared by 4 bases and J by 3 bases, with 6 bases of the junction left unmatched. CDR3 sequence reads: CASSSTGENYNSPLHF. The CDR3 DNA reads TGTGCCAGCAGCTCTACAGGGGAAAACTATAATTCACCCCTCCACTTT. Supplemented by reference TRBV7-2 and TRBJ1-6, the full variable domain reads GAGVSQSPSNKVTEKGKDVELRCDPISGHTALYWYRQSLGQGLEFLIYFQGNSAPDKSGLPSDRFSAERTGGSVSTLTIQRTQQEDSAVYLCASSSTGENYNSPLHFGNGTRLTVT.

The chain couples TRBV20-1 to TRBJ1-6; D is unclear. Germline assignment: CDR1 DFQATT and CDR2 SNEGSKA (reference sequence). The CDR3 has 13 amino acids. Trimming left V 3 bases short and J 8 bases short, with 11 bases between. The DNA of the CDR3 is TGCAGTGCTAGGCCCTATCAGGATTCACCCCTCCACTTT. This encodes CSARPYQDSPLHF.

The chain carries TRBV3-1 and TRBJ1-2, with no clear D. CDR1 and CDR2 (germline): LGHDT, YNNKEL (reference sequence). V dropped 1 base and J dropped 1 base, with 7 bases sitting between them. This CDR3 spans 14 amino acids. The DNA of the CDR3 is TGTGCCAGCAGCCAAGGTTCCCGTAACTATGGCTACACCTTC. It encodes CASSQGSRNYGYTF.

In its sample, this clonotype was seen many times. The chain joins TRBV20-1 to TRBJ1-5, with unresolved D. Between the trimmed V and J ends, which lost 5 bases and 0 bases, there was a span of 14 bases. CDR3 length equals 15 residues. Germline V CDR1 and CDR2: DFQATT, SNEGSKA (reference sequence). The chain's CDR3 is CSADRTGSSNQPQHF. The CDR3 DNA follows: TGCAGTGCTGATCGGACGGGTTCTAGCAATCAGCCCCAGCATTTT.

This rearrangement joins TRBV25-1 to TRBJ2-6; tentatively, D is TRBD1 (5 bases). The CDR3 runs 17 residues. The germline CDR1 and CDR2 sequences are MGHDK and SYGVNS. Deletions cut 0 bases from V and 4 bases from J, with 13 bases between. The CDR3 loop is CASSEYGATNGANVLTF. In DNA, the CDR3 is TGTGCCAGCAGTGAATATGGGGCAACTAACGGGGCCAACGTCCTGACTTTC.

This clonotype was observed a handful of times. This chain uses TRBV2 with TRBJ2-4, with 7 bases aligning to TRBD2. J was trimmed by 6 bases and V by 0 bases; bases with no gene match: 14. Germline CDR1 SNHLY, CDR2 FYNNEI. The CDR3 length is 18 residues. CDR3 protein: CASSEALPGSGDRNIQYF. The CDR3 nucleotides read TGTGCCAGCAGTGAAGCCCTACCCGGGAGCGGGGATAGAAACATTCAGTACTTC.

This clonotype was found many times. The chain joins TRBV5-5 to TRBJ1-4; TRBD1 aligns across 8 bases. Germline CDR1 SGHKS, CDR2 YYEKEE (reference sequence). The ends lost 6 bases at V and 3 bases at J; junction bases unmatched: 7. The CDR3 runs to 15 residues. The CDR3 sequence is CASNHPGQANEKLFF. The CDR3 DNA is TGTGCCAGCAACCACCCGGGACAGGCTAATGAAAAACTGTTTTTT.

In its sample, this clonotype was seen a few times. The chain couples TRBV20-1 to TRBJ2-1; possibly TRBD1 or TRBD2 for D (6 bases each). V lost 0 bases and J 0 bases, leaving 18 bases between the germline ends. Germline CDR1 reads DFQATT; CDR2 reads SNEGSKA (reference sequence). This CDR3 is built from 18 residues. DNA for the CDR3: TGCAGTGCTAGAGATGGCCCCGGGGGCGTCACCTCCTACAATGAGCAGTTCTTC. This translates into CSARDGPGGVTSYNEQFF.

This clonotype turned up a few times. This chain joins TRBV9 and TRBJ2-1, with 8 bases that match TRBD1. With 0 bases clipped from V and 4 bases from J, the junction kept 3 bases outside the gene matches. CDR3 length: 15 amino acids. Per the germline V gene, CDR1 is SGDLS and CDR2 is YYNGEE. CDR3 in amino acids: CASSVAGTGYNEQFF. The CDR3 bases are TGTGCCAGCAGCGTAGCCGGGACAGGTTACAATGAGCAGTTCTTC. Using reference TRBV9 and TRBJ2-1 for the parts outside the CDR3, the full variable domain is DSGVTQTPKHLITATGQRVTLRCSPRSGDLSVYWYQQSLDQGLQFLIQYYNGEERAKGNILERFSAQQFPDLHSELNLSSLELGDSALYFCASSVAGTGYNEQFFGPGTRLTVL.

This clonotype was counted at least ten times. The chain is built from TRBV4-1 and TRBJ2-1; possibly TRBD1 for D (7 bases). V gave up 0 bases and J gave up 5 bases, with 14 bases separating them. The V gene's germline CDR1 is MGHRA and CDR2 YSYEKL. The CDR3 contains 16 residues. CDR3 DNA: TGCGCCAGCAGCCAAGAAGGGGGGACAGCTAACAATGAGCAGTTCTTC. It translates to CASSQEGGTANNEQFF.

This clonotype was observed a handful of times. For the CDR3, the DNA is TGTGCCAGCAGCTTTGCCCTCGCAGGGGCCCCGAACACTGAAGCTTTCTTT. This sequence encodes CASSFALAGAPNTEAFF. V usage is TRBV11-2 and J usage is TRBJ1-1, with D perhaps matching TRBD1 (6 bases). Per germline, CDR1 SGHAT and CDR2 FQNNGV. This CDR3 is built from 17 residues. V gave up 3 bases and J gave up 1 base, with 18 bases separating them.

This clonotype has only a few counts. The rearrangement uses TRBV2 and TRBJ2-5; D perhaps matches TRBD1 (6 bases). Looked up from germline, CDR1 is SNHLY and CDR2 is FYNNEI. CDR3 length equals 13 residues. V lost 7 bases and J lost 1, with 10 bases in between. CDR3 sequence: CASMGQPQETQYF. The CDR3 DNA sequence: TGTGCCAGCATGGGACAACCCCAAGAGACCCAGTACTTC.

Only a few counts were recorded for this clonotype. The J gene is TRBJ2-3, the V gene TRBV6-5; 8 bases align to TRBD1. The CDR3 is 14 amino acids. Germline V lookup: CDR1 MNHEY, CDR2 SVGAGI. J was trimmed by 7 bases and V by 2 bases; bases with no gene match: 5. The CDR3 DNA follows: TGTGCCAGCAGTTACGACAGGGGATCCTATACGCAGTATTTT. It specifies CASSYDRGSYTQYF.

In this sample, this clonotype turned up many times. The chain has TRBV7-8 and TRBJ2-5; D not resolved. V was shortened by 2 bases and J by 5 bases, with 15 bases between the two germline ends. Germline assignment: CDR1 SGHVS and CDR2 FQNEAQ. This CDR3 has 15 amino acids. CDR3 region: CASSLMAVRSETQYF. In nucleotides, the CDR3 is TGTGCCAGCAGCTTAATGGCAGTCCGATCGGAGACCCAGTACTTC.